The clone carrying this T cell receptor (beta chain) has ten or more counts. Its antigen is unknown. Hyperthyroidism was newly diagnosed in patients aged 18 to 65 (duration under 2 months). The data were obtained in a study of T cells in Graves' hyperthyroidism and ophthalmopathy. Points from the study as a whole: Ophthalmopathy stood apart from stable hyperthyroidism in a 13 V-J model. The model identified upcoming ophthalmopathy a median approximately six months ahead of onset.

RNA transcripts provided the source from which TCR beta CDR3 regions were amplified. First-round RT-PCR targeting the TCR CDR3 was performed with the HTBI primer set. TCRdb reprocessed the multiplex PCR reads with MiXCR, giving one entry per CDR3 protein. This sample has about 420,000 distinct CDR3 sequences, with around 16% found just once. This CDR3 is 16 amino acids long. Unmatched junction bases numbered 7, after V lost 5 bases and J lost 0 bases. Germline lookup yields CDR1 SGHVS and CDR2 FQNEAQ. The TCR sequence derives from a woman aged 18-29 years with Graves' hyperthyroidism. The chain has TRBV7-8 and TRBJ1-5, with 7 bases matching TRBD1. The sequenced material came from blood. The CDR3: CASSLQTGNSNQPQHF. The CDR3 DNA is TGTGCCAGCAGCCTCCAGACAGGGAATAGCAATCAGCCCCAGCATTTT. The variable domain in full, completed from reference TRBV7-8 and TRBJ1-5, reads GAGVSQSPRYKVAKRGQDVALRCDPISGHVSLFWYQQALGQGPEFLTYFQNEAQLDKSGLPSDRFFAERPEGSVSTLKIQRTQQEDSAVYLCASSLQTGNSNQPQHFGDGTRLSIL.